The present T cell receptor (beta chain) was sequenced within a study of identical twins. This clonotype has only a few counts. This CDR3 contains 12 residues. Trimming pared 3 bases from V and 2 bases from J, leaving 4 bases between. Germline V lookup: CDR1 SGHNT, CDR2 YYREEE (reference sequence). After template switching added a universal primer site, the resulting cDNA carried unique molecular identifiers. TCRdb fed the 5' RACE reads into MiXCR, producing one record per CDR3 protein. The sample has around 690,000 distinct CDR3 sequences; 21% are singletons. In addition, the sample was reused for a study of T cells expressing NK-cell markers.

The sequence was obtained from a woman aged 18-35 years in good health. Sequenced input: PBMCs. The gene calls are TRBV5-4 and TRBJ2-3; unclear D gene. Written as DNA, the CDR3 is TGTGCCAGCAGCTCTGCCACAGATACGCAGTATTTT. Translation gives CASSSATDTQYF.